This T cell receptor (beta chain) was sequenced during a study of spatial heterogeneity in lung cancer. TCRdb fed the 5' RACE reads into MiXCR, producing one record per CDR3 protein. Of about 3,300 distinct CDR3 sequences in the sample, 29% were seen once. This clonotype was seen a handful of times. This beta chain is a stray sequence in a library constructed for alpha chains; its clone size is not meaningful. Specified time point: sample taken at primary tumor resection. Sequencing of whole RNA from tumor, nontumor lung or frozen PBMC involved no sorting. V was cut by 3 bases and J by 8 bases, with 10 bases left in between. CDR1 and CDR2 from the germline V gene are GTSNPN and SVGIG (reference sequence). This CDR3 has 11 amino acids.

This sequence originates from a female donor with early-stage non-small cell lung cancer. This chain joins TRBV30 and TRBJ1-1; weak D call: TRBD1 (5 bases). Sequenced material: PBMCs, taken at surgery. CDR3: CAWSRGLEAFF. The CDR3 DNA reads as TGTGCCTGGAGCCGGGGACTGGAAGCTTTCTTT.